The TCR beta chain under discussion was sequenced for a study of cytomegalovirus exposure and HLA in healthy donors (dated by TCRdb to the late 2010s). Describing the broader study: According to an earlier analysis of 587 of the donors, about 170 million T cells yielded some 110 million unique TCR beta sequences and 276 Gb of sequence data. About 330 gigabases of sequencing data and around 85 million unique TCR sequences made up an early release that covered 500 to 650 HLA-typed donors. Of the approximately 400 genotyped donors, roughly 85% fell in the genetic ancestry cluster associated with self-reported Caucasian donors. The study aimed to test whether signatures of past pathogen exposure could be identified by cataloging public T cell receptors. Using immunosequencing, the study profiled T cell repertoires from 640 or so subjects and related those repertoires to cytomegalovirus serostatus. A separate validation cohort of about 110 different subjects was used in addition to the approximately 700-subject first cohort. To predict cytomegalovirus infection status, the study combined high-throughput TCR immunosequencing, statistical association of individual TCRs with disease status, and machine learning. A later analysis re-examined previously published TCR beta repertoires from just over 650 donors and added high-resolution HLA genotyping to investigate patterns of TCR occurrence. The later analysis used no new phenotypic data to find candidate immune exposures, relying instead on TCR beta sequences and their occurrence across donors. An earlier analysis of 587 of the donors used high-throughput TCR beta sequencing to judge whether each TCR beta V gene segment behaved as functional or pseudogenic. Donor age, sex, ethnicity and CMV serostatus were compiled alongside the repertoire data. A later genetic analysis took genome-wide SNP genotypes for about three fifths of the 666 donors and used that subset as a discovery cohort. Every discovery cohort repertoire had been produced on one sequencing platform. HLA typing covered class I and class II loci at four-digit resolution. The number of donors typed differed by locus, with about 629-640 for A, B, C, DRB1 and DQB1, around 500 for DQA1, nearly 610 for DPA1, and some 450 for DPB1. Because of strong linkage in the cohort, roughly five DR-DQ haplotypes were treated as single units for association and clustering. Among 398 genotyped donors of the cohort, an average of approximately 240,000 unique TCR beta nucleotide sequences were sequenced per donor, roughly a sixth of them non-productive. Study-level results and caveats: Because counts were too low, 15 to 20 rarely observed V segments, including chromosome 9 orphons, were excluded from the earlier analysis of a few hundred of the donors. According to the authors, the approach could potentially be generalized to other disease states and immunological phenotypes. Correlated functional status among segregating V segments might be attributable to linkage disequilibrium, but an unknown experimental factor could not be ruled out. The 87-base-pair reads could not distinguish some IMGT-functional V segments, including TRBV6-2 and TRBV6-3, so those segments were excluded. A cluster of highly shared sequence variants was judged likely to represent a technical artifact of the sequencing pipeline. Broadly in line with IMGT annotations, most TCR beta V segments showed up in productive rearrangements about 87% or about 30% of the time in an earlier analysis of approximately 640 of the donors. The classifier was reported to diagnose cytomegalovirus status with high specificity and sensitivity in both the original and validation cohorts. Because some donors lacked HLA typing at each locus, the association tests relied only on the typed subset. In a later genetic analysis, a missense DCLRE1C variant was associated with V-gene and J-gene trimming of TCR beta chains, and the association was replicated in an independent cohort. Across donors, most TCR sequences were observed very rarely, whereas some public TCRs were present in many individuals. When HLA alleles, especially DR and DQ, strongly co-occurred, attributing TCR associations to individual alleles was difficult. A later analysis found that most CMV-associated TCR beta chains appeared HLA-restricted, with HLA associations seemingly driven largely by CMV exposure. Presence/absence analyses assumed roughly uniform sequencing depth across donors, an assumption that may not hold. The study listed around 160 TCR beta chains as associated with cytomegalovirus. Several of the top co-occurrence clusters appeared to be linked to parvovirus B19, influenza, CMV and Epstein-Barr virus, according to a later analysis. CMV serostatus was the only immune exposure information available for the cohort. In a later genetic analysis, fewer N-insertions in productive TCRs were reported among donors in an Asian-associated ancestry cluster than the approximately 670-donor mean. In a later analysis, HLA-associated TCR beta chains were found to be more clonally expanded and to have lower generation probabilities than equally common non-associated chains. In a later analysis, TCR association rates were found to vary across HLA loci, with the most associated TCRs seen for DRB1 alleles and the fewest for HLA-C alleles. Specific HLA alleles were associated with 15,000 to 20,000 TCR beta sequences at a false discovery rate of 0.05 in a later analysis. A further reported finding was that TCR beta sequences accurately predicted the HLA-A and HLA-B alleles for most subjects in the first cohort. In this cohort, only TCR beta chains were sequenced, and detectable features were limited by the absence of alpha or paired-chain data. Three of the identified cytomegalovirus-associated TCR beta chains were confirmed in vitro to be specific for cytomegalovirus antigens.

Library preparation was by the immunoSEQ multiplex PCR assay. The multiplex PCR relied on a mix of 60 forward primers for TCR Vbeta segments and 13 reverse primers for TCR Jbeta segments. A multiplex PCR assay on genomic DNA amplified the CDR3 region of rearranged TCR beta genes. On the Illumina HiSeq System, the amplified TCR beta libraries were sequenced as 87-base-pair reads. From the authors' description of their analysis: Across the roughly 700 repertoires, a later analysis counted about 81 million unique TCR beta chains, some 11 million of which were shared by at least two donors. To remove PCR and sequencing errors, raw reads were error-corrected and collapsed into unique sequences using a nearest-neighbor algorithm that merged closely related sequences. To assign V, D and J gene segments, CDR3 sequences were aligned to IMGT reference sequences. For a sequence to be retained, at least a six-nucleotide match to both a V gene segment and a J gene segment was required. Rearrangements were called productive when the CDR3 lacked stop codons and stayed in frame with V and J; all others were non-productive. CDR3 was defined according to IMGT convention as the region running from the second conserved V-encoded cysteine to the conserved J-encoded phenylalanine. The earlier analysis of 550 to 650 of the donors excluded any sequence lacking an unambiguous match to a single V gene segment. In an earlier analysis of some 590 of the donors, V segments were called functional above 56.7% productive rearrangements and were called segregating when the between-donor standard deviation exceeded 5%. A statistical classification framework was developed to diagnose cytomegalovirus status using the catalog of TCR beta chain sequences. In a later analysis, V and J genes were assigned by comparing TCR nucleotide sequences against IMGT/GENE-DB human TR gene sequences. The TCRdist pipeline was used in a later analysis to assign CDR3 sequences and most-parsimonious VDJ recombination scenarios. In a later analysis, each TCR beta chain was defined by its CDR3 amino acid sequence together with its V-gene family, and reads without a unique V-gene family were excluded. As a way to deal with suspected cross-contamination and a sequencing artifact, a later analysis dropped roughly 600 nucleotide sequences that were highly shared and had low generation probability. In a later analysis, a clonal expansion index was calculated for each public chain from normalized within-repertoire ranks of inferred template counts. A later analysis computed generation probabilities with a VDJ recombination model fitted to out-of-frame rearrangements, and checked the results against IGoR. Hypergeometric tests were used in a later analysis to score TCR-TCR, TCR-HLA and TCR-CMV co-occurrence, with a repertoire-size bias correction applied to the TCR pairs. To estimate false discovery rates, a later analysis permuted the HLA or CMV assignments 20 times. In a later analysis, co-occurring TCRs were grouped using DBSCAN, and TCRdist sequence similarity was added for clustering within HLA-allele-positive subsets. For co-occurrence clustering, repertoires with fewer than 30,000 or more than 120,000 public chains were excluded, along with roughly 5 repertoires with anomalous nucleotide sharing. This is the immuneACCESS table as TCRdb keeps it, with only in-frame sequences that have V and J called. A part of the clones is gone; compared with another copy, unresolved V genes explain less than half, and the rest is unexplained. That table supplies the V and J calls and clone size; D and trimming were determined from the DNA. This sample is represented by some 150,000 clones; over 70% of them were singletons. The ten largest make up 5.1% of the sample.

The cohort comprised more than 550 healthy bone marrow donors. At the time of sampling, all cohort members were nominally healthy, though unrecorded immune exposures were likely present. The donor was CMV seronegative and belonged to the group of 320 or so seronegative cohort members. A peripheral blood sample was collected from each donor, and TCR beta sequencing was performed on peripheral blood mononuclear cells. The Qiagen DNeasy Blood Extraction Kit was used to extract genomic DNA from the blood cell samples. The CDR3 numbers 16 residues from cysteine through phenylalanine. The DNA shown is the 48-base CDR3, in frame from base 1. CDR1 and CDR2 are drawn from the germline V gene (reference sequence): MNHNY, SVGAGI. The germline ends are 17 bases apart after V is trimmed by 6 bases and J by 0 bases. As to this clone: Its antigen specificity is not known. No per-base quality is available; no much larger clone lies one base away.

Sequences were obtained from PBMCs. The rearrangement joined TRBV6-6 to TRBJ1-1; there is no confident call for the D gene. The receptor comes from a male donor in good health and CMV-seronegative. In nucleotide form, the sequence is TGTGCCAGCAGCCCCGCCCGGGGAAACATGAACACTGAAGCTTTCTTT. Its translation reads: CASSPARGNMNTEAFF.